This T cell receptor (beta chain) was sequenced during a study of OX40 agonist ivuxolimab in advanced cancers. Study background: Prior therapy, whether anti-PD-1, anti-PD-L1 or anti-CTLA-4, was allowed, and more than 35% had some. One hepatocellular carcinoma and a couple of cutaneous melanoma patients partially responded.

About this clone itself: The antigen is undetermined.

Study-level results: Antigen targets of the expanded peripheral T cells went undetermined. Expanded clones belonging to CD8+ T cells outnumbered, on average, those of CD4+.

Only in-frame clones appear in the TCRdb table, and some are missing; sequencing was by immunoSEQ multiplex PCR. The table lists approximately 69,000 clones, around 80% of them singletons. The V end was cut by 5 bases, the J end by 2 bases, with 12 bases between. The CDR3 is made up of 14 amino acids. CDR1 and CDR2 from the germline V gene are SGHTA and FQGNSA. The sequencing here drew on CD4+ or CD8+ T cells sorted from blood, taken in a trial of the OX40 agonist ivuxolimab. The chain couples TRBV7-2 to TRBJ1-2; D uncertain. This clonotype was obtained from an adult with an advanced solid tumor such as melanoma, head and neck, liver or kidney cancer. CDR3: CASSQLKVNYGYTF. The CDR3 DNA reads TGTGCCAGCAGCCAGCTCAAGGTGAACTATGGCTACACCTTC.